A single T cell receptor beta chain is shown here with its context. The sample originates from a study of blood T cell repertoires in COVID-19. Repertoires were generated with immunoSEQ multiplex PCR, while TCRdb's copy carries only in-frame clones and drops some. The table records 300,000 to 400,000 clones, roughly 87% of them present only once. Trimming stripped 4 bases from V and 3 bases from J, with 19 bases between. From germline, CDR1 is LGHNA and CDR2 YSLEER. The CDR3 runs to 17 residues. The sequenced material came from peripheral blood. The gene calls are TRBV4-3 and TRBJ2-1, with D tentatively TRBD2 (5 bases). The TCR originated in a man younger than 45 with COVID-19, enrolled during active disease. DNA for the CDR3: TGCGCCAGCAGCCCTTCGGCGGTCAGCGGCTTCTACAATGAGCAGTTCTTC. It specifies CASSPSAVSGFYNEQFF.